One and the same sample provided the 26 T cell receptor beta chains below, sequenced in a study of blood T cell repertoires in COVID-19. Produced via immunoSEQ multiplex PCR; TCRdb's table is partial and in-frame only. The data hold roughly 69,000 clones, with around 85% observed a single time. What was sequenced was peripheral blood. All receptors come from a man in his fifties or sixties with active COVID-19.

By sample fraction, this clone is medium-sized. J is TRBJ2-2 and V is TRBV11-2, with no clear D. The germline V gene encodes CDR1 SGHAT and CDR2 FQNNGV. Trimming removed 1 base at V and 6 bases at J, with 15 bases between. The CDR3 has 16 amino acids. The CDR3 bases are TGTGCCAGCAGCTTAGCCCCGGCCGGCGCGGCCGGGGAGCTGTTTTTT. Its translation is CASSLAPAGAAGELFF.

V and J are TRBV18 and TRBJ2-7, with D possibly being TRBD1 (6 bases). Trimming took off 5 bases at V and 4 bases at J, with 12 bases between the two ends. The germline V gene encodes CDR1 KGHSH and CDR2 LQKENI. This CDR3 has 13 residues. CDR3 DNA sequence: TGTGCCAGCTCATACGGACAGACTTACGAGCAGTACTTC. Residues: CASSYGQTYEQYF. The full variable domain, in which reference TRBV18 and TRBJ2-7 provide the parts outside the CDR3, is NAGVMQNPRHLVRRRGQEARLRCSPMKGHSHVYWYRQLPEEGLKFMVYLQKENIIDESGMPKERFSAEFPKEGPSILRIQQVVRGDSAAYFCASSYGQTYEQYFGPGTRLTVT.

CDR3 coding DNA: TGTGCCAGCAGCCCGACCGACAGCCTCTACGAGCAGTACTTC. It codes for CASSPTDSLYEQYF. The chain links TRBV6-5 to TRBJ2-7; D is perhaps TRBD1 (5 bases). CDR1 and CDR2 (germline): MNHEY, SVGAGI. With 6 bases removed from V and 3 bases from J, the gap between germline ends came to 15 bases. The CDR3 has 14 residues.

The DNA of the CDR3 is TGTGCCTGGAGAGCAGGGGCTCGGAATTCACCCCTCCACTTT. Protein: CAWRAGARNSPLHF. V and J are TRBV30 and TRBJ1-6, with a tentative D call TRBD1 (6 bases). This CDR3 region has 14 residues. Trimming removed 3 bases from V and 7 bases from J, with 13 bases in between. CDR1 is GTSNPN, CDR2 SVGIG, per germline (reference sequence).

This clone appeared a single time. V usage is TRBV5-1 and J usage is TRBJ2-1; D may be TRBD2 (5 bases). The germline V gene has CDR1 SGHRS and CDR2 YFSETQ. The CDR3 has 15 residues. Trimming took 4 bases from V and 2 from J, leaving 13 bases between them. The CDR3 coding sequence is TGCGCCAGCAGCACGGACTCCGCCACCTACAATGAGCAGTTCTTC. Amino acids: CASSTDSATYNEQFF.

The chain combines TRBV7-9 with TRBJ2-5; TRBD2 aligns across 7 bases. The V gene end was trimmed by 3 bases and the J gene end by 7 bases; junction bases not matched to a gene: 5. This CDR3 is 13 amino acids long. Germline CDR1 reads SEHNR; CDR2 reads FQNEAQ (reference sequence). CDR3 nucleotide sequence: TGTGCCAGCAGCTTGCTGGCGGGAGCGACCCAGTACTTC. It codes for CASSLLAGATQYF.

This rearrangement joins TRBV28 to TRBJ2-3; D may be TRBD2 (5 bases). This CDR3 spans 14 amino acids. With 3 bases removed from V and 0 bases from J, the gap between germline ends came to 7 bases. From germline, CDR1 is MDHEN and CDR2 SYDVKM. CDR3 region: CASSLGGSTDTQYF. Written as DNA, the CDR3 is TGTGCCAGCAGTTTGGGCGGGAGCACAGATACGCAGTATTTT.

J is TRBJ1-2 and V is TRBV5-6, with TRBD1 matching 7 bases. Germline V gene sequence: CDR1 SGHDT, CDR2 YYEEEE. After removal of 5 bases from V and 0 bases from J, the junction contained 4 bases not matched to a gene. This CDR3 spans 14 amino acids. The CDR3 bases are TGTGCCAGCAGTCCGGACAGGACTAACTATGGCTACACCTTC. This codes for CASSPDRTNYGYTF.

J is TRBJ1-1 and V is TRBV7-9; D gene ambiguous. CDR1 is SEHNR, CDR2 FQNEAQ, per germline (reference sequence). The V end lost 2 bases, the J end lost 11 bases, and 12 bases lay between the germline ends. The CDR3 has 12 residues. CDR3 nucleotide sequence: TGTGCCAGCAGCTTATCCGCGGGAGGCGCTTTCTTT. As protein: CASSLSAGGAFF.

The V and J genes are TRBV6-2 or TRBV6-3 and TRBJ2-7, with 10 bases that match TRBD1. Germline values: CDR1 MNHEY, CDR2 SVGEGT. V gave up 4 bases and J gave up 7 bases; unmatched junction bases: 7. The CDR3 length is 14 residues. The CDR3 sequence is CASSLEPGQGEQYF. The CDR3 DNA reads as TGTGCCAGCAGTTTAGAACCGGGACAGGGGGAGCAGTACTTC.

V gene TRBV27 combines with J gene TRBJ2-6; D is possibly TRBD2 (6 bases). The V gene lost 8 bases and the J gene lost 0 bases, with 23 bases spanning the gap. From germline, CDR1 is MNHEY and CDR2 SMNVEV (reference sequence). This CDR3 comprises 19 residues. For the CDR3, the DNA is TGTGCCAGCGCGGGACGCACGATGAAGGGACTCTCTGGGGCCAACGTCCTGACTTTC. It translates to CASAGRTMKGLSGANVLTF.

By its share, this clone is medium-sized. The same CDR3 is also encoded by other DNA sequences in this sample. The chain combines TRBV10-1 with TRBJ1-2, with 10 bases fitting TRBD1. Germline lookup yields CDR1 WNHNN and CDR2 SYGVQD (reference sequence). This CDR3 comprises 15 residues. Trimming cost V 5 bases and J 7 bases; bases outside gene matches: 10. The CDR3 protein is CASSPRQGARGGYTF. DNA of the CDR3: TGCGCCAGCAGTCCACGACAGGGGGCGCGAGGTGGCTACACCTTC.

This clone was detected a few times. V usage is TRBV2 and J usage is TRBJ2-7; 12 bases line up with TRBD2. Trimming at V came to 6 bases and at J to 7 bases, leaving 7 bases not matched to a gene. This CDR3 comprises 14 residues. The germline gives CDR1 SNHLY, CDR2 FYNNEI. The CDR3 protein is CASRRTSGTGEQYF. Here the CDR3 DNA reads TGTGCCAGCAGAAGGACTAGCGGGACGGGGGAGCAGTACTTC.

CDR3 nucleotides: TGTGCCGCACATCGGCTAGCGGAAGAGACCCAGTACTTC. It encodes CAAHRLAEETQYF. The chain is built from TRBV30 and TRBJ2-5; 7 bases are shared with TRBD2. The ends lost 8 bases at V and 3 bases at J; junction bases unmatched: 9. CDR1 GTSNPN and CDR2 SVGIG come from the germline V gene (reference sequence). The length of the CDR3 is 13 residues.

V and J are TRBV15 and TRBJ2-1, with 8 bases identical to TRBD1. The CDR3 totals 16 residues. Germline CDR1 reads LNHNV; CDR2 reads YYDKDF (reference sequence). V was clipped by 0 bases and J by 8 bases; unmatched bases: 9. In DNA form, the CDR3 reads TGTGCCACCAGCAGAGACGTGGCAGGGGGCGGGGATGAGCAGTTCTTC. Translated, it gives CATSRDVAGGGDEQFF.

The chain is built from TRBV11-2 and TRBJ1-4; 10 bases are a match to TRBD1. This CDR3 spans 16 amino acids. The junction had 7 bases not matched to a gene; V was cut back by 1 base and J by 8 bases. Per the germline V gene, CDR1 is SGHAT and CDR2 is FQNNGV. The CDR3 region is CASSLGPGQGYEKLFF. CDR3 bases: TGTGCCAGCAGCTTAGGACCGGGACAGGGGTACGAAAAACTGTTTTTT.

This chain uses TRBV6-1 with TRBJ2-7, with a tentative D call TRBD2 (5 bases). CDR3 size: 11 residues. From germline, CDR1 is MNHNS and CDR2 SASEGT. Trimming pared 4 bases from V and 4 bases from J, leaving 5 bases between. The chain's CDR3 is CASSGTYEQYF. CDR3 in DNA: TGTGCCAGCAGTGGGACTTACGAGCAGTACTTC.

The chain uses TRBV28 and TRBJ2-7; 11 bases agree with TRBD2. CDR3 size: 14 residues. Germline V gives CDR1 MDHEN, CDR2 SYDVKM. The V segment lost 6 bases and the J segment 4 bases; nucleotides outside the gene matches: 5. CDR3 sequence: CASRRLAGLYEQYF. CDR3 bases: TGTGCCAGCAGGAGACTAGCGGGGTTATACGAGCAGTACTTC.

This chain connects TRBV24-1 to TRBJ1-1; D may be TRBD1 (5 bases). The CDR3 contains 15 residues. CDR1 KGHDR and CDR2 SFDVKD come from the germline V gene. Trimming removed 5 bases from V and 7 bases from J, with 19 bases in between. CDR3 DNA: TGTGCCACCAGTGCCACGGACAACGCCGCAGGTGAAGCTTTCTTT. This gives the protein CATSATDNAAGEAFF.

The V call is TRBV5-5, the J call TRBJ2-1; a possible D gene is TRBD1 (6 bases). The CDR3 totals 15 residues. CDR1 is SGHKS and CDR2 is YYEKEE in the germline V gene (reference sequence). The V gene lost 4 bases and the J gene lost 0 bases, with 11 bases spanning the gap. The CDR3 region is CASSPPDSSYNEQFF. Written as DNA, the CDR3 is TGTGCCAGCAGCCCGCCGGACAGCTCCTACAATGAGCAGTTCTTC.

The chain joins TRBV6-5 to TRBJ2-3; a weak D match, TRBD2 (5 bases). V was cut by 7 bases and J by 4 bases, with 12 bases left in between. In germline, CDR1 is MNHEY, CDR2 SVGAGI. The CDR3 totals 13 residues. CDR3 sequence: CASTNPAADTQYF. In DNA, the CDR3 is TGTGCCAGCACGAACCCAGCGGCAGATACGCAGTATTTT.

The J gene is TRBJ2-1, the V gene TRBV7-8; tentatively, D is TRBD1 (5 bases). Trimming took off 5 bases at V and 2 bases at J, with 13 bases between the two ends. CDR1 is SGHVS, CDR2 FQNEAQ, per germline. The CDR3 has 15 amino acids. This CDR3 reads CASSTLQGPYNEQFF. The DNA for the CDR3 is TGTGCCAGCAGCACCCTTCAGGGCCCCTACAATGAGCAGTTCTTC. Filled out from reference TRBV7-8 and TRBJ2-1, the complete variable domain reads GAGVSQSPRYKVAKRGQDVALRCDPISGHVSLFWYQQALGQGPEFLTYFQNEAQLDKSGLPSDRFFAERPEGSVSTLKIQRTQQEDSAVYLCASSTLQGPYNEQFFGPGTRLTVL.

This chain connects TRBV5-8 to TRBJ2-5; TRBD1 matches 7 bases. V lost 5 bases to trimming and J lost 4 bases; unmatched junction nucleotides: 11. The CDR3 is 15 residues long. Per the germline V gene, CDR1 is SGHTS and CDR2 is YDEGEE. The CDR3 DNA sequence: TGTGCCAGCAGTTCAGACAGGGACGGTCTAGAGACCCAGTACTTC. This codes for CASSSDRDGLETQYF.

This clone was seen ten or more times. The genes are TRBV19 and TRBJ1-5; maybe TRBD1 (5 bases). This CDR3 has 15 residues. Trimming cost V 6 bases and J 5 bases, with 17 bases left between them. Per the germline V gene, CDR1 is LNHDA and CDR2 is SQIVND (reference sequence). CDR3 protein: CASRTRQLGDQPQHF. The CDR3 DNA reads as TGTGCCAGTAGGACGAGACAATTAGGGGATCAGCCCCAGCATTTT.

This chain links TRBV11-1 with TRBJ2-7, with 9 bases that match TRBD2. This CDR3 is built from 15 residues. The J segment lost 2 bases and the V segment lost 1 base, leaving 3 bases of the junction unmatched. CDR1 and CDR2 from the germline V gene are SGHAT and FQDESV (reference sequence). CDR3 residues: CASSLGTSVTYEQYF. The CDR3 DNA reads TGTGCCAGCAGCTTAGGGACTAGCGTGACCTACGAGCAGTACTTC.

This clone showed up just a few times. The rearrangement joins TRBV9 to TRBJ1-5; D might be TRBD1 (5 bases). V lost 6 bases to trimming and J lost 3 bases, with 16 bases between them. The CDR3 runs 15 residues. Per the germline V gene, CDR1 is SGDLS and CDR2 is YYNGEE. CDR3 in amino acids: CASTRDGGFNQPQHF. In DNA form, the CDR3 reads TGTGCCAGCACCCGAGATGGGGGGTTCAATCAGCCCCAGCATTTT.